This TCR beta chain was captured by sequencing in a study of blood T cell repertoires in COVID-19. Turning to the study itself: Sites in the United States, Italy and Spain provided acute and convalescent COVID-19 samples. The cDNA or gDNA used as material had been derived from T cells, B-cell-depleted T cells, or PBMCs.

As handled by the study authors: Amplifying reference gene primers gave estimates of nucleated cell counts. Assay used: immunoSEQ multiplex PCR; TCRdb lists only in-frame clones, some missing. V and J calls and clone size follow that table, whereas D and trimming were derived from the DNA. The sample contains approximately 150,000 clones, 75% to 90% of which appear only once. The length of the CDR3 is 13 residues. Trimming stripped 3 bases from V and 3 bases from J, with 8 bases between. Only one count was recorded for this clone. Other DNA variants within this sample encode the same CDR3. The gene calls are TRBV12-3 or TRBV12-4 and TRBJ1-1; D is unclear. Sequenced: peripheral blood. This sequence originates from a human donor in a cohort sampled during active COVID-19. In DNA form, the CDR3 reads TGTGCCAGCAGTTTTGGGCGGGACACTGAAGCTTTCTTT. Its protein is CASSFGRDTEAFF.